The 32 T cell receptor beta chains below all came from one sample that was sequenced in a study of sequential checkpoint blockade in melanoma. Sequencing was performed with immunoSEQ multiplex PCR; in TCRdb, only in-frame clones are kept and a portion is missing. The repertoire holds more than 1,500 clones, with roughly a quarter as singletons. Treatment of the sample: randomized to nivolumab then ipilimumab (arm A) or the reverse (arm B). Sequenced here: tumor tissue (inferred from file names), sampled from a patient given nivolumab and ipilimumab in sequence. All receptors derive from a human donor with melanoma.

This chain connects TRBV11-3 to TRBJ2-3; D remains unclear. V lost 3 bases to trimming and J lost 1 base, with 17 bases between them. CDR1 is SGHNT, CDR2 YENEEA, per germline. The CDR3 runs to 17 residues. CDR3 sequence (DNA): TGTGCCAGCAGCTTCCTTCGGACCCTCCAGCGCACAGATACGCAGTATTTT. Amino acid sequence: CASSFLRTLQRTDTQYF.

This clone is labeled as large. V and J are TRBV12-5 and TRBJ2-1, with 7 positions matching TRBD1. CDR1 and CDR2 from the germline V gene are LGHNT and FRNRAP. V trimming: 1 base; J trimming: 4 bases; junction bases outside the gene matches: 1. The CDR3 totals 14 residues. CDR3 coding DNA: TGTGCTAGTGGTTTGGAGGGACAGTACAATGAGCAGTTCTTC. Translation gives CASGLEGQYNEQFF.

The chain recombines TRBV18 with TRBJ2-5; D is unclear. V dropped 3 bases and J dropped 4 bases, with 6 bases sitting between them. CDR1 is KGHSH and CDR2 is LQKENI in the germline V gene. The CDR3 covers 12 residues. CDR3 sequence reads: CASSPAIETQYF. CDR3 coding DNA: TGTGCCAGCTCACCCGCAATAGAGACCCAGTACTTC.

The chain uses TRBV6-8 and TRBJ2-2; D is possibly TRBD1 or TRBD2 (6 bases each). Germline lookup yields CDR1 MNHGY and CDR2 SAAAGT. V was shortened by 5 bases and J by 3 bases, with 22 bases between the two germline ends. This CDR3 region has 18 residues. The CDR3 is CASSPQEAGDFYTGELFF. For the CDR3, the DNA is TGTGCCAGCAGTCCCCAGGAGGCAGGGGACTTTTACACCGGGGAGCTGTTTTTT.

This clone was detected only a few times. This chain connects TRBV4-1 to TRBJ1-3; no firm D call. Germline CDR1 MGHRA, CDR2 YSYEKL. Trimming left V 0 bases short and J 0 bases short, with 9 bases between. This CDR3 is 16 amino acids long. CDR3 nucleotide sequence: TGCGCCAGCAGCCAAGAATCGGCGATCTCTGGAAACACCATATATTTT. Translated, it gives CASSQESAISGNTIYF.

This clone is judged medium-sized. CDR3 sequence reads: CASSRTGRGSNEKLFF. DNA of the CDR3: TGTGCCAGCAGTCGGACAGGGAGGGGTTCTAATGAAAAACTGTTTTTT. The J gene is TRBJ1-4, the V gene TRBV11-3, with 8 positions matching TRBD1. Germline CDR1 is SGHNT and CDR2 is YENEEA. Trimming took 6 bases from V and 3 from J; bases not matched to a gene: 9. The length of the CDR3 is 16 residues.

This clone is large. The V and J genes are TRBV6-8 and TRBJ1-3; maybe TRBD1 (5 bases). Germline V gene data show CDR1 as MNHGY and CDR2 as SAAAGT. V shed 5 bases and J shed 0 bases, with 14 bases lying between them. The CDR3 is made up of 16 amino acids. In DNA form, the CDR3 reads TGTGCCAGCAGTGCAATTGACAGTCGCTCTGGAAACACCATATATTTT. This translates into CASSAIDSRSGNTIYF.

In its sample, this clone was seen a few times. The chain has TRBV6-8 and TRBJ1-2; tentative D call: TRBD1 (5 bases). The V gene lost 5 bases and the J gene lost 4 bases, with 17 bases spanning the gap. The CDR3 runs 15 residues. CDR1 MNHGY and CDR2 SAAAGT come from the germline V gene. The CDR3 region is CASSLEGGGPYGYTF. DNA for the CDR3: TGTGCCAGCAGTCTCGAGGGCGGGGGACCCTATGGCTACACCTTC.

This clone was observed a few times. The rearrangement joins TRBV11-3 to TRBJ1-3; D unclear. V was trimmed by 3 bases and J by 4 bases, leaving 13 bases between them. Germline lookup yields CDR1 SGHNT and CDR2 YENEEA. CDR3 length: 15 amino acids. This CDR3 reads CASSLTLIGGNTIYF. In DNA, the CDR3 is TGTGCCAGCAGCTTGACTCTAATCGGGGGAAACACCATATATTTT.

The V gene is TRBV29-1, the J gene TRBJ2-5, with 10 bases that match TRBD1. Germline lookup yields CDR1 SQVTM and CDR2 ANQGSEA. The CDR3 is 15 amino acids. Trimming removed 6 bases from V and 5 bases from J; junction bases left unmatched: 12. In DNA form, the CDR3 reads TGCAGCGTCCCTCGGGACAGGGGCTTGTCGGAGACCCAGTACTTC. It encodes CSVPRDRGLSETQYF.

The CDR3 protein is CASSSRLGYEQYF. CDR3 nucleotides: TGTGCCAGCAGTTCCAGGCTCGGCTACGAGCAGTACTTC. This chain links TRBV6-8 with TRBJ2-7; D remains unclear. Germline V gene lookup returns CDR1 MNHGY and CDR2 SAAAGT. The CDR3 contains 13 residues. V gave up 4 bases and J gave up 3 bases, with 10 bases separating them.

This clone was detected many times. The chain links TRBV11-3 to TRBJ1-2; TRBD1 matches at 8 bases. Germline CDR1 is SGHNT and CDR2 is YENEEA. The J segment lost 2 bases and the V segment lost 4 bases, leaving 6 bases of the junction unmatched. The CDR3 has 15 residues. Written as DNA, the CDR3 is TGTGCCAGCAGCTCGCCGGGACAGGAGAACTATGGCTACACCTTC. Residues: CASSSPGQENYGYTF.

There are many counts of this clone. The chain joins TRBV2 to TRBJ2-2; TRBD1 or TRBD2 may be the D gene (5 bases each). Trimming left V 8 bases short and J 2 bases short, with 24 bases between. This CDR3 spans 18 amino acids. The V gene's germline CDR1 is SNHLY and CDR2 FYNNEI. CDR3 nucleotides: TGTGCCAGCGGGACCGCAGGCCGGGCCACTCTTAACACCGGGGAGCTGTTTTTT. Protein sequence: CASGTAGRATLNTGELFF.

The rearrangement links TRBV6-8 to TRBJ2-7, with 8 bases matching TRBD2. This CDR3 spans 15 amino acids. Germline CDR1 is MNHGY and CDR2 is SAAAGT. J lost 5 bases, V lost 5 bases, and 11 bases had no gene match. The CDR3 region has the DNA TGTGCCAGCAGTCCAATTAGCGGGGTTATCCACGAGCAGTACTTC. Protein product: CASSPISGVIHEQYF.

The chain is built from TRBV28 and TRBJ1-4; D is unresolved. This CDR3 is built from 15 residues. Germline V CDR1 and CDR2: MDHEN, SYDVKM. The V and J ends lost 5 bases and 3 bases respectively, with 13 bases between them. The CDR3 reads CASSPQRSANEKLFF. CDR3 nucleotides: TGTGCCAGCAGTCCGCAGCGTTCGGCTAATGAAAAACTGTTTTTT.

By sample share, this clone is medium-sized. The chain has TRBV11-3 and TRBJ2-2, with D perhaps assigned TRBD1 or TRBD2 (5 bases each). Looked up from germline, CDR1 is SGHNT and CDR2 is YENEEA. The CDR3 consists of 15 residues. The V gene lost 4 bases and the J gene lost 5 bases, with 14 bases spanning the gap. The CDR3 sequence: CASSSIVGATGELFF. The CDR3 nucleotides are TGTGCCAGCAGCTCTATCGTCGGGGCAACCGGGGAGCTGTTTTTT.

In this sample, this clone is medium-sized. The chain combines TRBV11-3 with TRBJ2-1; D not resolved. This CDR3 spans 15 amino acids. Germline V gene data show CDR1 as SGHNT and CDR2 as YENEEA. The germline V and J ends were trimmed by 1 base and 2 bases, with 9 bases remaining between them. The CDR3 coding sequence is TGTGCCAGCAGCTTAGGAATCGGGCCCTACAATGAGCAGTTCTTC. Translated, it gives CASSLGIGPYNEQFF.

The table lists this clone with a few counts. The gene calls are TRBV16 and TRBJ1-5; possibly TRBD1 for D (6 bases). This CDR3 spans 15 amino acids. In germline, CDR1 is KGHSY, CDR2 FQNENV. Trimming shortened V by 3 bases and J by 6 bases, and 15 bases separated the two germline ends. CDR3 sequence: CASSQSGTFGQPQHF. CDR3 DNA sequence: TGTGCCAGCAGCCAGTCTGGGACATTCGGTCAGCCCCAGCATTTT.

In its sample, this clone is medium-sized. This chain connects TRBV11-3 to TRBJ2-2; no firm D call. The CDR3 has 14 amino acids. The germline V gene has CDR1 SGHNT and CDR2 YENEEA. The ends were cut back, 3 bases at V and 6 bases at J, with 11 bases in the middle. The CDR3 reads CASSLARRAGELFF. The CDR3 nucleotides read TGTGCCAGCAGCTTGGCTAGACGGGCCGGGGAGCTGTTTTTT.

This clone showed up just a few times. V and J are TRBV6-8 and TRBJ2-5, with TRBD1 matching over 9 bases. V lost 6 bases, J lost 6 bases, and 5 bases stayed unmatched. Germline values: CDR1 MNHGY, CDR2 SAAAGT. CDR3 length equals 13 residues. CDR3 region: CASSSGTGKTQYF. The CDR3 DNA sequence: TGTGCCAGCAGCTCCGGGACAGGGAAGACCCAGTACTTC.

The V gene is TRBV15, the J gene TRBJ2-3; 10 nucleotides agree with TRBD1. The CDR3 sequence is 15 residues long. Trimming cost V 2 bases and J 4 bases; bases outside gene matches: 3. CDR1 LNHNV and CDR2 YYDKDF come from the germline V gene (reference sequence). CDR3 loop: CATSRRQGAADTQYF. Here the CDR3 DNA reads TGTGCCACCAGCAGAAGACAGGGGGCCGCAGATACGCAGTATTTT.

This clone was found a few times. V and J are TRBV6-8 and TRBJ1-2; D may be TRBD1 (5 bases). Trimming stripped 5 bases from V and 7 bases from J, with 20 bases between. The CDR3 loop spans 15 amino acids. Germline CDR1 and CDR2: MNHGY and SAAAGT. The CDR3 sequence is CASSGLQGSLGGYTF. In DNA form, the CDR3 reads TGTGCCAGCAGTGGTCTCCAGGGTTCCCTGGGTGGCTACACCTTC.

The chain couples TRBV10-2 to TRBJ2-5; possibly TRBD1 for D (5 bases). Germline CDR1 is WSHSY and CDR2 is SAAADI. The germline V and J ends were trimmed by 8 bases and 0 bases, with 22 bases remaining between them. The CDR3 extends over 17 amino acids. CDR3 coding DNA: TGCGCCAGCCGGCCTAGGGGTCTGAATTACGACCAAGAGACCCAGTACTTC. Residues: CASRPRGLNYDQETQYF.

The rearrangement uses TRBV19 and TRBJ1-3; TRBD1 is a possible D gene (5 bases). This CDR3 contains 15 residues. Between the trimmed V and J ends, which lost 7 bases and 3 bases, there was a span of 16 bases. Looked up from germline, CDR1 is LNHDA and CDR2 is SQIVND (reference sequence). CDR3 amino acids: CASTTENLGGNTIYF. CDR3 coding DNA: TGTGCCAGTACGACAGAAAACTTGGGTGGAAACACCATATATTTT.

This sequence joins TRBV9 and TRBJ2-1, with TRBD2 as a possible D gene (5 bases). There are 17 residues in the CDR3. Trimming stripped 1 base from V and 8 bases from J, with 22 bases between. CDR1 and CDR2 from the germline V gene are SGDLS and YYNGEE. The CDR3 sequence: CASSVSPGLLRGDEQFF. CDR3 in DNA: TGTGCCAGCAGCGTATCCCCCGGACTCCTTCGAGGCGATGAGCAGTTCTTC.

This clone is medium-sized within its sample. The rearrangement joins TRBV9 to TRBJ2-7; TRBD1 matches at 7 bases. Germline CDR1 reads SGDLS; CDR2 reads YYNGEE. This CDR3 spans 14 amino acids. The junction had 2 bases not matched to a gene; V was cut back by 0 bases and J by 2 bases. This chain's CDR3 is CASSVGGGTYEQYF. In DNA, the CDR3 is TGTGCCAGCAGCGTAGGAGGGGGCACCTACGAGCAGTACTTC.

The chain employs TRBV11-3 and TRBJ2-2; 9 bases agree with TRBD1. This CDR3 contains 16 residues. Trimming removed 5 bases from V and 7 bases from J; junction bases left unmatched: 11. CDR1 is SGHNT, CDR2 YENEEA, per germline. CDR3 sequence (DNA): TGTGCCAGCAGCCTAAAAACAGGGGGCATCGGCGGGGAGCTGTTTTTT. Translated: CASSLKTGGIGGELFF.

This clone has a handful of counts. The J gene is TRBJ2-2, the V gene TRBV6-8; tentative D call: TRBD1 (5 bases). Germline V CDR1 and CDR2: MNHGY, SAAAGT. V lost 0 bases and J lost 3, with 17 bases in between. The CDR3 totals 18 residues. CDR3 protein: CASSYSLGPRGYTGELFF. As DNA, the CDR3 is TGTGCCAGCAGTTACTCTTTGGGGCCACGCGGCTACACCGGGGAGCTGTTTTTT.

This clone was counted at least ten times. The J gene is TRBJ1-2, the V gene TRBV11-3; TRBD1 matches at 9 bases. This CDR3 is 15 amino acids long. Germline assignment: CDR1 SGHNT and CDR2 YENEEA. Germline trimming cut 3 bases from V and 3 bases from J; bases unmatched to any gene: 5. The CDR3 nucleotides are TGTGCCAGCAGCTTTCACGGGACAGGGTACTATGGCTACACCTTC. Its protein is CASSFHGTGYYGYTF.

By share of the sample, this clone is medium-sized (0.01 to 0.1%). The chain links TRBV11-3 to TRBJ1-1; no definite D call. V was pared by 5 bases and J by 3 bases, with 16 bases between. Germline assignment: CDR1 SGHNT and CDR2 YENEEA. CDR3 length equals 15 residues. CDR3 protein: CASSPLGRADTEAFF. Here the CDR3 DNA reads TGTGCCAGCAGCCCCCTGGGGAGGGCGGACACTGAAGCTTTCTTT.

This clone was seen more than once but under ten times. CDR3 coding DNA: TGTGCCAGCACACGGGACAGGGGGCTTGAGCAGTTCTTC. Its protein product is CASTRDRGLEQFF. The rearrangement links TRBV28 to TRBJ2-1; 12 bases match TRBD1. The germline V gene has CDR1 MDHEN and CDR2 SYDVKM. The V and J ends lost 7 bases and 9 bases, in that order; junction bases with no gene match: 4. The CDR3 totals 13 residues.

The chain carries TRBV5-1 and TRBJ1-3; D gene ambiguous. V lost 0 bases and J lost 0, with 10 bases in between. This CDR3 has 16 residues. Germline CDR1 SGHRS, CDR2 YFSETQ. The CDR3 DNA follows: TGCGCCAGCAGCTTGGTTACCCTGGACTCTGGAAACACCATATATTTT. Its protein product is CASSLVTLDSGNTIYF.